Each of the 14 T cell receptor beta chains below was sequenced from the same sample in a study of blood T cell repertoires in COVID-19. Here immunoSEQ multiplex PCR was the method, and the copy in TCRdb shows in-frame clones only, minus some. The data hold about 120,000 clones, with over 75% observed a single time. Source material: peripheral blood. The receptor source for this set is a man aged 80 or over with acute or convalescent COVID-19.

The chain couples TRBV19 to TRBJ1-2; D gene uncertain. Germline assignment: CDR1 LNHDA and CDR2 SQIVND (reference sequence). Trimming cost V 5 bases and J 5 bases, with 12 bases left between them. This CDR3 comprises 13 residues. The CDR3 sequence: CASSQAQSYGYTF. CDR3 DNA: TGTGCCAGTAGTCAAGCACAGAGTTATGGCTACACCTTC.

This chain connects TRBV5-6 to TRBJ2-5, with D possibly matching TRBD2 (6 bases). Germline V lookup: CDR1 SGHDT, CDR2 YYEEEE. The CDR3 extends over 15 amino acids. The V end lost 3 bases, the J end lost 3 bases, and 15 bases lay between the germline ends. CDR3 sequence (DNA): TGTGCCAGCAGCTGGGAGGACGTAACAAAAGAGACCCAGTACTTC. Its translation: CASSWEDVTKETQYF.

The chain has TRBV7-6 and TRBJ1-1; D possibly corresponds to TRBD1 (6 bases). The CDR3 has 16 residues. Trimming removed 5 bases at V and 4 bases at J, with 20 bases between. Germline lookup yields CDR1 SGHVS and CDR2 FNYEAQ. The CDR3 here is CASSASGWGLGTEAFF. The CDR3 region has the DNA TGTGCCAGCAGCGCTAGCGGGTGGGGGCTTGGCACTGAAGCTTTCTTT.

This clone was detected only once. The rearrangement links TRBV19 to TRBJ1-5; no definite D call. The germline V gene has CDR1 LNHDA and CDR2 SQIVND (reference sequence). Trimming pared 5 bases from V and 1 base from J, leaving 6 bases between. The CDR3 spans 13 residues. Written as DNA, the CDR3 is TGTGCCAGTAGTTACAGCAGCAATCAGCCCCAGCATTTT. The encoded protein is CASSYSSNQPQHF.

The V gene is TRBV7-3, the J gene TRBJ2-3; 10 positions agree with TRBD1. CDR3 length: 15 residues. V trimming: 7 bases; J trimming: 5 bases; junction bases outside the gene matches: 9. Germline values: CDR1 SGHTA, CDR2 FQGTGA. CDR3: CASTGGQGLEDTQYF. CDR3 DNA sequence: TGTGCCAGCACCGGGGGACAGGGGTTAGAAGATACGCAGTATTTT.

J is TRBJ2-2 and V is TRBV27, with 12 bases that match TRBD2. V lost 2 bases, J lost 3 bases, and 7 bases stayed unmatched. Per germline, CDR1 MNHEY and CDR2 SMNVEV (reference sequence). This CDR3 spans 18 amino acids. The CDR3 reads CASSLDGLAGRDTGELFF. The CDR3 DNA follows: TGTGCCAGCAGTTTAGATGGACTAGCGGGACGTGACACCGGGGAGCTGTTTTTT.

The chain employs TRBV5-1 and TRBJ1-1; 7 bases are a match to TRBD1. The CDR3 is 16 residues long. Germline CDR1 SGHRS, CDR2 YFSETQ. Trimming took 3 bases from V and 0 from J; bases not matched to a gene: 8. The CDR3 reads CASSSGTAVMNTEAFF. DNA of the CDR3: TGCGCCAGCAGCTCTGGGACAGCCGTCATGAACACTGAAGCTTTCTTT.

The V call is TRBV27, the J call TRBJ2-3, with a weak D call TRBD1 (7 bases). The V gene lost 5 bases and the J gene lost 7 bases, with 19 bases spanning the gap. CDR3 length: 15 amino acids. The germline gives CDR1 MNHEY, CDR2 SMNVEV (reference sequence). The CDR3, as DNA: TGTGCCAGCAGTCCCAGACAGGGAGGTTTGCATACGCAGTATTTT. Translation gives CASSPRQGGLHTQYF.

This clone was recorded once. The CDR3 DNA sequence: TGTGCCTGGAGTGTAGCACGGGGGGCAGGAAATCAGCCCCAGCATTTT. Translation: CAWSVARGAGNQPQHF. V usage is TRBV30 and J usage is TRBJ1-5; maybe TRBD1 (6 bases). The CDR3 consists of 16 residues. V lost 0 bases and J 4 bases, leaving 16 bases between the germline ends. Germline values: CDR1 GTSNPN, CDR2 SVGIG (reference sequence).

J is TRBJ1-5 and V is TRBV6-1, with 7 bases fitting TRBD1. V was clipped by 3 bases and J by 3 bases; unmatched bases: 5. The CDR3 spans 15 residues. Germline CDR1 and CDR2: MNHNS and SASEGT. The CDR3 loop reads CASSETGLVNQPQHF. The CDR3 DNA sequence: TGTGCCAGCAGTGAGACAGGGCTGGTCAATCAGCCCCAGCATTTT.

The chain recombines TRBV11-2 with TRBJ1-6, with 7 bases fitting TRBD1. Trimming removed 5 bases from V and 14 bases from J; junction bases left unmatched: 9. Germline CDR1 and CDR2: SGHAT and FQNNGV. This CDR3 comprises 13 residues. The CDR3 protein is CASSPPTGRTLHF. CDR3 DNA: TGTGCCAGCAGCCCCCCGACAGGGCGAACCCTCCACTTT. Full variable domain (missing parts from reference TRBV11-2 and TRBJ1-6): EAGVAQSPRYKIIEKRQSVAFWCNPISGHATLYWYQQILGQGPKLLIQFQNNGVVDDSQLPKDRFSAERLKGVDSTLKIQPAKLEDSAVYLCASSPPTGRTLHFGNGTRLTVT.

This clone was seen a handful of times. V usage is TRBV6-5 and J usage is TRBJ1-1; D call uncertain. From germline, CDR1 is MNHEY and CDR2 SVGAGI. V lost 4 bases and J lost 8, with 11 bases in between. This CDR3 spans 12 amino acids. CDR3 residues: CASSSNHYEAFF. The CDR3 DNA is TGTGCCAGCAGTTCCAACCACTACGAAGCTTTCTTT.

The chain recombines TRBV19 with TRBJ1-4; TRBD1 matches 8 bases. Trimming removed 7 bases from V and 8 bases from J; junction bases left unmatched: 3. Germline V CDR1 and CDR2: LNHDA, SQIVND (reference sequence). This CDR3 comprises 12 residues. DNA of the CDR3: TGTGCCAGTACCAACAGGGGGGAAAAACTGTTTTTT. This translates into CASTNRGEKLFF.

The V call is TRBV6-5, the J call TRBJ2-7; 7 bases match TRBD2. The CDR3 sequence is 12 residues long. Germline V lookup: CDR1 MNHEY, CDR2 SVGAGI. Trimming cost V 8 bases and J 6 bases; bases outside gene matches: 7. CDR3 nucleotides: TGTGCCAGCTTACGGCGGGAGTTCGAGCAGTACTTC. It codes for CASLRREFEQYF.